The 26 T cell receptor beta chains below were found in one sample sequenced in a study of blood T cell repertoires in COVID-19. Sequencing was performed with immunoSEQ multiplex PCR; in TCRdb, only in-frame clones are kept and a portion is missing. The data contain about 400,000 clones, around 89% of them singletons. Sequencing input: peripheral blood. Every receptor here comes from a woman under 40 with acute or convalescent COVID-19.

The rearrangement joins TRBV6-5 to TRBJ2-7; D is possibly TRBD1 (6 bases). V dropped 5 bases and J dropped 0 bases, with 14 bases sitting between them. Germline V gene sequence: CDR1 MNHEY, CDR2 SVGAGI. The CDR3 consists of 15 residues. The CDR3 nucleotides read TGTGCCAGCAGTCCCGGGACACTCGTCTCCTACGAGCAGTACTTC. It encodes CASSPGTLVSYEQYF.

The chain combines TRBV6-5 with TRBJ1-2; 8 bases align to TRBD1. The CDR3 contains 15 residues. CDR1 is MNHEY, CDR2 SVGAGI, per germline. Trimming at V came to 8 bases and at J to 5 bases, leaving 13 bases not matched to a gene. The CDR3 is CASRAGGASGYGYTF. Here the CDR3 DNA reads TGTGCCAGCCGAGCAGGGGGCGCGAGTGGTTATGGCTACACCTTC.

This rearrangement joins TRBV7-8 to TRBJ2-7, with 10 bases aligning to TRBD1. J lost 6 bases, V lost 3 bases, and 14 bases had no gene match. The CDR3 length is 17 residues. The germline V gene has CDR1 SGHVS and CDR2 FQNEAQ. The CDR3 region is CASSFRSVGQGFVEQYF. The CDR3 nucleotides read TGTGCCAGCAGCTTCAGATCTGTGGGACAGGGGTTTGTCGAGCAGTACTTC.

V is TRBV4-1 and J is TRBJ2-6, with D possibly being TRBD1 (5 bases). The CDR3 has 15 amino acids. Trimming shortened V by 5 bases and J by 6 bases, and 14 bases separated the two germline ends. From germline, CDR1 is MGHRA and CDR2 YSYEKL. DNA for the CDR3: TGCGCCAGCAGCATCAGGGAACCCTTGGCCAACGTCCTGACTTTC. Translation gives CASSIREPLANVLTF.

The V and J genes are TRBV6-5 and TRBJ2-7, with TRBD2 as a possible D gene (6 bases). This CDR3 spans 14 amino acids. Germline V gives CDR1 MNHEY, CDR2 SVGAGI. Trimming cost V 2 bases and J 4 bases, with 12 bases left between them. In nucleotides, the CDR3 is TGTGCCAGCAGTTACGGAGGGGTTAGTTACGAGCAGTACTTC. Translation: CASSYGGVSYEQYF.

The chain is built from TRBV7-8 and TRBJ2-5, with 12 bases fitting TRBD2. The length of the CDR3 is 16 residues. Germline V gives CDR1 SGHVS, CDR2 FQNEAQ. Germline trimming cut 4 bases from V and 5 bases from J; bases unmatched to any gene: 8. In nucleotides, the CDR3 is TGTGCCAGCAGCTCCGGGACTAGCGGGTACGGGGAGACCCAGTACTTC. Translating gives CASSSGTSGYGETQYF.

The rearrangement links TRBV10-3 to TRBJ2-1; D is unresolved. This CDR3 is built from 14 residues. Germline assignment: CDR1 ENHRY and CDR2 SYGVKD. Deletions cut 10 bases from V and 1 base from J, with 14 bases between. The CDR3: CATGGLPSYNEQFF. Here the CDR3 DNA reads TGTGCCACCGGCGGCCTTCCTTCCTACAATGAGCAGTTCTTC.

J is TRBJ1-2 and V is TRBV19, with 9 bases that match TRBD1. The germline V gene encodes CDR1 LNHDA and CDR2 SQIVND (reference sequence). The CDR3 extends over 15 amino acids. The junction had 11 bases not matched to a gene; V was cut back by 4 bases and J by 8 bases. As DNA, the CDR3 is TGTGCCAGTAGTACCCCCGGGGACAGGGCTAGAGGCTACACCTTC. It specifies CASSTPGDRARGYTF.

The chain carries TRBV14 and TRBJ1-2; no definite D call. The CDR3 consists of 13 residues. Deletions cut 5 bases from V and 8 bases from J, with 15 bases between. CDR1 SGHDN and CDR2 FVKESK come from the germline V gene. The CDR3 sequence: CASSVGPRGGYTF. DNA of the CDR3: TGTGCCAGCAGCGTCGGGCCACGGGGAGGCTACACCTTC.

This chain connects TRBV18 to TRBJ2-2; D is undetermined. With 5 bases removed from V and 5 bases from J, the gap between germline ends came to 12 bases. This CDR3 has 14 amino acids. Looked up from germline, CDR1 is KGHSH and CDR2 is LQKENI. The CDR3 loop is CASSGDAGTGELFF. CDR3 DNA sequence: TGTGCCAGCTCAGGAGACGCCGGAACCGGGGAGCTGTTTTTT.

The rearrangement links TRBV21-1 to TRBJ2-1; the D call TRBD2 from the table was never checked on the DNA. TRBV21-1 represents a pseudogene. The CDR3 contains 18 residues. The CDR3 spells CASSKAGLAGASYNEQFF. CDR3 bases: TGTGCCAGCAGCAAAGCGGGCCTAGCGGGGGCCTCCTACAATGAGCAGTTCTTC.

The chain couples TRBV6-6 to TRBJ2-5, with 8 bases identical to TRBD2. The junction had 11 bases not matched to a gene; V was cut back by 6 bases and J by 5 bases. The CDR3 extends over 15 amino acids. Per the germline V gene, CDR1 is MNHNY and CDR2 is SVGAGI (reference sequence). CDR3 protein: CASSFGGALGETQYF. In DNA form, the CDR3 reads TGTGCCAGCAGCTTCGGGGGGGCTCTTGGGGAGACCCAGTACTTC.

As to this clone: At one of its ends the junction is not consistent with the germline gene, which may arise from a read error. The CDR3 nucleotides read TGTGCCAGCAGTTACTCGAATCGAGTAAGCGGAGTCTTC. As protein: CASSYSNRVSGVF. This chain links TRBV6-6 with TRBJ2-7; weak D call: TRBD2 (5 bases). The germline gives CDR1 MNHNY, CDR2 SVGAGI (reference sequence). The CDR3 extends over 13 amino acids.

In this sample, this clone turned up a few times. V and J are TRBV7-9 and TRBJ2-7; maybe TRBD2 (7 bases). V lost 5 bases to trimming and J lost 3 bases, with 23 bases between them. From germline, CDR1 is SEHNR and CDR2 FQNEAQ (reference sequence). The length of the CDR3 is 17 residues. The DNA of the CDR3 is TGTGCCAGCAGCCCTCAAGGGGGGGAGGAAGACTACTACGAGCAGTACTTC. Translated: CASSPQGGEEDYYEQYF. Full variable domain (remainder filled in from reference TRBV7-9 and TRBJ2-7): DTGVSQNPRHKITKRGQNVTFRCDPISEHNRLYWYRQTLGQGPEFLTYFQNEAQLEKSRLLSDRFSAERPKGSFSTLEIQRTEQGDSAMYLCASSPQGGEEDYYEQYFGPGTRLTVT.

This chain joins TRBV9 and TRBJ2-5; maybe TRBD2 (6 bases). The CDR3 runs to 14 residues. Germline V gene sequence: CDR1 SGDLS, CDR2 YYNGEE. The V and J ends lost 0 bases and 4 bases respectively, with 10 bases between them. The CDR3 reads CASSVAGGVETQYF. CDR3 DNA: TGTGCCAGCAGCGTAGCGGGCGGGGTAGAGACCCAGTACTTC.

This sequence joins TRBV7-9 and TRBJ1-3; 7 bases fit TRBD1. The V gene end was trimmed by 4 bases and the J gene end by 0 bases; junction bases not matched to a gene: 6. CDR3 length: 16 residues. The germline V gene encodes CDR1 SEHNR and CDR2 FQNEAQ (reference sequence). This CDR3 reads CASSYNRGGSGNTIYF. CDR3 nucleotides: TGTGCCAGCAGCTATAACAGGGGTGGCTCTGGAAACACCATATATTTT.

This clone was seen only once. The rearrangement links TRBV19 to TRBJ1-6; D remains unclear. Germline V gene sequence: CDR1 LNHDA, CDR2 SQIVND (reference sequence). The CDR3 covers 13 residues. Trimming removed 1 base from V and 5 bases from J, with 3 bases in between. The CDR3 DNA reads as TGTGCCAGTAGTATAGCGGATAATTCACCCCTCCACTTT. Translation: CASSIADNSPLHF. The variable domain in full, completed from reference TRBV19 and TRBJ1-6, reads DGGITQSPKYLFRKEGQNVTLSCEQNLNHDAMYWYRQDPGQGLRLIYYSQIVNDFQKGDIAEGYSVSREKKESFPLTVTSAQKNPTAFYLCASSIADNSPLHFGNGTRLTVT.

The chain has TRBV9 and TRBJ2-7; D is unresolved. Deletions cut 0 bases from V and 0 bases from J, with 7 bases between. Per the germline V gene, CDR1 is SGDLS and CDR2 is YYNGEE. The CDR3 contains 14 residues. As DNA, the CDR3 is TGTGCCAGCAGCGTAGGACCTAGCTCCTACGAGCAGTACTTC. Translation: CASSVGPSSYEQYF.

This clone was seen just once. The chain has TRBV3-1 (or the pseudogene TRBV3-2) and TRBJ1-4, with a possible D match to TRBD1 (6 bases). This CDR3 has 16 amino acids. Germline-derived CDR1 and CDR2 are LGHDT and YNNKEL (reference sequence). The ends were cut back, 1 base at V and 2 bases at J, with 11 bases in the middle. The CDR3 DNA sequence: TGTGCCAGCAGCCAAGGGCAGGGGATCACTAATGAAAAACTGTTTTTT. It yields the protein CASSQGQGITNEKLFF.

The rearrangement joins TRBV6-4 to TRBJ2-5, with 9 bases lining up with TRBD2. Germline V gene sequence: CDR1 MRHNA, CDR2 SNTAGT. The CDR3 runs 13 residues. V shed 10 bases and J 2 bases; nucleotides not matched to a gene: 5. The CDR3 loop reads CAIPLAGQETQYF. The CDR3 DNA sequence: TGTGCCATCCCACTAGCGGGTCAAGAGACCCAGTACTTC.

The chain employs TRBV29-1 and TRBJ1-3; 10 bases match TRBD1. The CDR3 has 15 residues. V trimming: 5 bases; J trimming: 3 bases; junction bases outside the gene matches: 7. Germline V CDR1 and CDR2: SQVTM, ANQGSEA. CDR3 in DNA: TGCAGCGTTCGCCGGGACAGGGGTGGTGGAAACACCATATATTTT. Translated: CSVRRDRGGGNTIYF. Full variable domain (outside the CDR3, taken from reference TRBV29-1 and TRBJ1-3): SAVISQKPSRDICQRGTSLTIQCQVDSQVTMMFWYRQQPGQSLTLIATANQGSEATYESGFVIDKFPISRPNLTFSTLTVSNMSPEDSSIYLCSVRRDRGGGNTIYFGEGSWLTVV.

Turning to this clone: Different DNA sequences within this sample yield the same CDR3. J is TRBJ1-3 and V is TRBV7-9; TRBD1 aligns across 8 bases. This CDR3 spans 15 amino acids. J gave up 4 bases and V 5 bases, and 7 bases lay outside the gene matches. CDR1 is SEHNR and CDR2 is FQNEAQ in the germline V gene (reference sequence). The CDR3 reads CASSPQGASGNTIYF. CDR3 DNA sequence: TGTGCCAGCAGCCCGCAGGGGGCATCGGGAAACACCATATATTTT.

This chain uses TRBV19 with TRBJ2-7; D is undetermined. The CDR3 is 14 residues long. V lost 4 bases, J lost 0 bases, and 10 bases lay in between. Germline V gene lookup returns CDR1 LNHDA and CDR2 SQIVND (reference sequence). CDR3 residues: CASSRAGSSYEQYF. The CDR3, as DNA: TGTGCCAGTAGTAGGGCAGGCAGCTCCTACGAGCAGTACTTC. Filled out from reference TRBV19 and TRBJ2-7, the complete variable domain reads DGGITQSPKYLFRKEGQNVTLSCEQNLNHDAMYWYRQDPGQGLRLIYYSQIVNDFQKGDIAEGYSVSREKKESFPLTVTSAQKNPTAFYLCASSRAGSSYEQYFGPGTRLTVT.

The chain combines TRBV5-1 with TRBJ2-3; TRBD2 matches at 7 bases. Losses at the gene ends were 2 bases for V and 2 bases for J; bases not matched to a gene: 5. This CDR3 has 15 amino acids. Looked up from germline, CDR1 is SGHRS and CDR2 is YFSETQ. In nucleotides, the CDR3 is TGCGCCAGCAGCTTAGCGGGGACTACCACAGATACGCAGTATTTT. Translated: CASSLAGTTTDTQYF.

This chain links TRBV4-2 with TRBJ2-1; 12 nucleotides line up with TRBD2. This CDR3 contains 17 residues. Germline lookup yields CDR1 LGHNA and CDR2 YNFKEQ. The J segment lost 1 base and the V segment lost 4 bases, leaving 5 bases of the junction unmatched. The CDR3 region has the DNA TGTGCCAGCAGCCCACTACTAGCGGGGGGTTCCTACAATGAGCAGTTCTTC. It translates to CASSPLLAGGSYNEQFF.

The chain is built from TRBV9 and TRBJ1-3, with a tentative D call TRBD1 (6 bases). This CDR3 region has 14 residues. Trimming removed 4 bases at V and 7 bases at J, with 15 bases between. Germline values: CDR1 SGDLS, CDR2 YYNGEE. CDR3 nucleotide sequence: TGTGCCAGCAGCCCGCAGGGGAGTTCGAACACCATATATTTT. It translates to CASSPQGSSNTIYF.